This TCR beta chain was found in a study of control samples from healthy donors and cancer patients. Only in-frame clones appear in the TCRdb table, and some are missing; sequencing was by immunoSEQ multiplex PCR. Here the sample spans tens of thousands of clones, around 80% being singletons. The germline CDR1 and CDR2 sequences are SEHNR and FQNEAQ (reference sequence). This CDR3 is built from 15 residues. Trimming took off 4 bases at V and 4 bases at J, with 17 bases between the two ends. The sample holds one count of this clone. This chain connects TRBV7-9 to TRBJ2-7, with D possibly TRBD1 on 5 matching bases. Sequenced sample: blood. This receptor was identified in a man between 70 and 80 years old in good health. The CDR3 loop is CASSSMVAGRYEQYF. DNA for the CDR3: TGTGCCAGCAGCTCCATGGTGGCAGGGCGGTACGAGCAGTACTTC.